This entry lists 21 T cell receptor beta chains sequenced from one sample in a study of blood T cells in healthy people across ages. It was with a sample-barcoded 5' primer and a J-beta primer mix that a second PCR of roughly 7 to 11 cycles was run. TCRdb reprocessed the 5' RACE reads via MiXCR and lists one record per CDR3 protein. The sample shows fewer than 1,000,000 distinct CDR3 sequences, about half of them seen only once. The source material was blood. These TCRs come from an elderly man in good health.

This clonotype has a handful of counts. The chain links TRBV12-3 or TRBV12-4 to TRBJ2-2, with 9 bases identical to TRBD2. V trimming: 5 bases; J trimming: 7 bases; junction bases outside the gene matches: 14. The CDR3 has 17 amino acids. CDR3 region: CASSPDSSGISFGELFF. CDR3 DNA: TGTGCCAGCAGTCCTGATTCTAGCGGGATTAGTTTCGGGGAGCTGTTTTTT.

To note about this clonotype: A much bigger clone sits one base away, suggesting this may be a read error. The chain recombines TRBV7-2 with TRBJ2-1, with a weak D call TRBD1 (5 bases). Germline CDR1 is SGHTA and CDR2 is FQGNSA. V dropped 3 bases and J dropped 10 bases, with 19 bases sitting between them. The length of the CDR3 is 15 residues. For the CDR3, the DNA is TGTGCCAGCAGCTTCCTGGACATCAGAGGACACGAGCAGTTCTTC. It specifies CASSFLDIRGHEQFF.

This clonotype appeared a few times. The chain carries TRBV3-1 and TRBJ2-1; TRBD2 matches 7 bases. The CDR3 contains 15 residues. The germline gives CDR1 LGHDT, CDR2 YNNKEL (reference sequence). With V trimmed by 7 bases and J by 5 bases, 11 bases remained unmatched. CDR3 in amino acids: CASKDHSGWNNEQFF. Written as DNA, the CDR3 is TGTGCCAGCAAGGATCATAGCGGGTGGAACAATGAGCAGTTCTTC.

This clonotype has only a few counts. The J gene is TRBJ2-1, the V gene TRBV3-1; maybe TRBD2 (7 bases). The CDR3 contains 14 residues. Trimming removed 1 base at V and 9 bases at J, with 13 bases between. The germline V gene has CDR1 LGHDT and CDR2 YNNKEL (reference sequence). Here the CDR3 DNA reads TGTGCCAGCAGCCAAGGAACAGGGAGGGTTGAGCAGTTCTTC. Its translation: CASSQGTGRVEQFF.

This clonotype was picked up a small number of times. The chain carries TRBV15 and TRBJ2-7, with TRBD2 as a possible D gene (5 bases). Per the germline V gene, CDR1 is LNHNV and CDR2 is YYDKDF (reference sequence). The CDR3 runs to 15 residues. The V end lost 1 base, the J end lost 6 bases, and 16 bases lay between the germline ends. CDR3 protein: CATSRVRAANAEQYF. The CDR3 nucleotides are TGTGCCACCAGCAGAGTCAGAGCGGCTAATGCCGAGCAGTACTTC.

The chain recombines TRBV12-3 or TRBV12-4 with TRBJ1-5; 9 bases align to TRBD1. With V trimmed by 5 bases and J by 5 bases, 13 bases remained unmatched. The CDR3 is 17 amino acids. The CDR3 DNA reads as TGTGCCAGCAGTCCCCCGGACAGGGGAATGGGAGATCAGCCCCAGCATTTT. This codes for CASSPPDRGMGDQPQHF.

The sample holds a few counts of this clonotype. The rearrangement joins TRBV7-8 to TRBJ2-1; 14 positions agree with TRBD2. CDR1 is SGHVS and CDR2 is FQNEAQ in the germline V gene. This CDR3 region has 15 residues. The ends lost 5 bases at V and 8 bases at J; junction bases unmatched: 5. CDR3 DNA sequence: TGTGCCAGCAGCAAGGGACTAGCGGGAGACGATGAGCAGTTCTTC. Encoded protein: CASSKGLAGDDEQFF.

On this clonotype: This may be a read error, as it is one base from a much larger clone. The rearrangement joins TRBV6-2 or TRBV6-3 to TRBJ2-3; 8 nucleotides line up with TRBD2. Per germline, CDR1 MNHEY and CDR2 SVGEGT. The length of the CDR3 is 14 residues. V shed 7 bases, J shed 3 bases, and the junction held 6 bases outside the gene matches. The CDR3 protein is CASNKREKTDTQYF. DNA for the CDR3: TGTGCCAGCAATAAGCGGGAGAAGACAGATACGCAGTATTTT.

The chain has TRBV5-1 and TRBJ2-1, with TRBD1 as a possible D gene (6 bases). Germline V gene sequence: CDR1 SGHRS, CDR2 YFSETQ. Deletions cut 3 bases from V and 5 bases from J, with 9 bases between. The CDR3 consists of 13 residues. The CDR3 sequence: CASSWGQNNEQFF. In DNA form, the CDR3 reads TGCGCCAGCAGCTGGGGGCAGAACAATGAGCAGTTCTTC.

The sample holds many counts of this clonotype. The gene calls are TRBV5-1 and TRBJ1-1; D is ambiguous. The CDR3 spans 13 residues. Between the trimmed V and J ends, which lost 0 bases and 5 bases, there was a span of 8 bases. Germline V gene sequence: CDR1 SGHRS, CDR2 YFSETQ. The CDR3 sequence: CASSLVSWTEAFF. For the CDR3, the DNA is TGCGCCAGCAGCTTGGTGAGTTGGACTGAAGCTTTCTTT.

This clonotype has only a few counts. The chain links TRBV4-1 to TRBJ1-2; D might be TRBD1 (5 bases). The CDR3 has 14 amino acids. V was pared by 1 base and J by 3 bases, with 9 bases between. The V gene's germline CDR1 is MGHRA and CDR2 YSYEKL. The CDR3 coding sequence is TGCGCCAGCAGCCAAGTAGGGGACGACTATGGCTACACCTTC. This sequence encodes CASSQVGDDYGYTF.

In its sample, this clonotype was seen a few times. The CDR3 protein is CASSPGFGGTQYF. Written as DNA, the CDR3 is TGTGCCAGCAGTCCAGGGTTTGGCGGGACCCAGTACTTC. The chain employs TRBV6-6 and TRBJ2-5; D might be TRBD1 (5 bases). V shed 5 bases and J shed 7 bases, with 14 bases lying between them. Germline CDR1 and CDR2: MNHNY and SVGAGI (reference sequence). The CDR3 covers 13 residues.

The chain combines TRBV6-6 with TRBJ1-2, with 7 bases identical to TRBD1. The J segment lost 4 bases and the V segment lost 2 bases, leaving 7 bases of the junction unmatched. In germline, CDR1 is MNHNY, CDR2 SVGAGI (reference sequence). The CDR3 totals 15 residues. DNA of the CDR3: TGTGCCAGCAGTTACACGGGACAGCAGTCCTATGGCTACACCTTC. Its protein product is CASSYTGQQSYGYTF.

The CDR3 protein is CSARVVGLNIEEQFF. CDR3 nucleotides: TGCAGTGCTAGAGTTGTTGGCCTTAATATAGAGGAGCAGTTCTTC. This chain joins TRBV20-1 and TRBJ2-1; D is uncertain. Germline V CDR1 and CDR2: DFQATT, SNEGSKA (reference sequence). The V end was cut by 1 base, the J end by 10 bases, with 20 bases between. The CDR3 length is 15 residues.

This rearrangement joins TRBV5-1 to TRBJ2-7, with D possibly being TRBD1 (6 bases). V gave up 4 bases and J gave up 7 bases, with 21 bases separating them. CDR1 and CDR2 from the germline V gene are SGHRS and YFSETQ. CDR3 size: 15 residues. The CDR3 nucleotides are TGCGCCAGCAGCACGGGGCAGGGGTCCTACAATGAGCAGTACTTC. Amino acid sequence: CASSTGQGSYNEQYF.

This chain joins TRBV27 and TRBJ1-2, with D hard to call. The CDR3 covers 13 residues. V was clipped by 6 bases and J by 7 bases, with 15 bases between them. Germline V gene data show CDR1 as MNHEY and CDR2 as SMNVEV (reference sequence). The CDR3 is CASSMDEAGGYTF. The CDR3 DNA is TGTGCCAGCAGCATGGACGAAGCAGGTGGCTACACCTTC.

This clonotype occurred a few times. The V gene is TRBV20-1, the J gene TRBJ2-7; D unresolved. Germline V gives CDR1 DFQATT, CDR2 SNEGSKA (reference sequence). With 5 bases removed from V and 3 bases from J, the gap between germline ends came to 11 bases. The length of the CDR3 is 12 residues. The CDR3 DNA reads as TGCAGTGCTGCCCAAGGCAGCTACGAGCAGTACTTC. Protein sequence: CSAAQGSYEQYF.

The chain has TRBV14 and TRBJ1-2, with D possibly being TRBD1 (5 bases). The germline V gene encodes CDR1 SGHDN and CDR2 FVKESK. V was trimmed by 7 bases and J by 2 bases, leaving 11 bases between them. The CDR3 length is 13 residues. The CDR3 spells CASTPTANYGYTF. For the CDR3, the DNA is TGTGCCAGCACTCCGACAGCCAACTATGGCTACACCTTC.

This clonotype was seen a few times. V usage is TRBV18 and J usage is TRBJ2-7; 10 nucleotides agree with TRBD2. The junction had 4 bases not matched to a gene; V was cut back by 1 base and J by 4 bases. This CDR3 spans 15 amino acids. The germline V gene encodes CDR1 KGHSH and CDR2 LQKENI. The CDR3 DNA reads TGTGCCAGCTCACCACAGCTAGCGGGGGATTACGAGCAGTACTTC. It yields the protein CASSPQLAGDYEQYF.

As for this clonotype: The junction departs from germline at one end; a sequencing error may be responsible. The V and J genes are TRBV12-3 or TRBV12-4 and TRBJ2-3; no firm D call. The CDR3 has 14 amino acids. The CDR3: CASSFRVGTDAQYF. CDR3 sequence (DNA): TGTGCCAGCAGTTTCAGAGTGGGCACAGATGCGCAGTATTTT.

A remark on this clonotype: This sequence may be a read error, since a much larger clone differs from it by one base. The chain uses TRBV4-2 and TRBJ2-5, with D perhaps given as TRBD1 or TRBD2 (5 bases each). This CDR3 is 14 amino acids long. Germline assignment: CDR1 LGHNA and CDR2 YNFKEQ. Trimming removed 3 bases at V and 11 bases at J, with 19 bases between. In nucleotides, the CDR3 is TGTGCCAGCAGCCACGGGACCCCCGGGTATGAGCAGTACTTC. It encodes CASSHGTPGYEQYF.